The next 2 T cell receptor beta chains were all read from a single sample in a study of regulatory T cells in long-lasting Graves disease. Time point of the sample: persistent/refractory GD, antithyroid drugs over 5 years with positive TRAb. Researchers made the TCR library from RNA that was extracted from PBMCs. Libraries of TCR beta came from iRepertoire HTBI primers plus Arm-PCR of CDR3 regions. MiXCR, applied by TCRdb to the multiplex PCR reads, yields one record per CDR3 protein. Of around 460,000 distinct CDR3 sequences in the sample, roughly 23% were seen once. The specimen comprised peripheral blood mononuclear cells (PBMCs), sampled when the disease was refractory, from a patient treated with antithyroid drugs. The receptors were sampled from a female donor with Graves disease.

In its sample, this clonotype was seen many times. This rearrangement joins TRBV20-1 to TRBJ2-5, with 10 bases matching TRBD2. V gave up 4 bases and J gave up 2 bases; unmatched junction bases: 7. CDR3 length: 15 residues. The germline V gene encodes CDR1 DFQATT and CDR2 SNEGSKA (reference sequence). The CDR3 here is CSATPQTSGQETQYF. The CDR3 coding sequence is TGCAGTGCTACCCCTCAGACTAGCGGGCAAGAGACCCAGTACTTC.

This clonotype was counted between two and nine times. The V and J genes are TRBV2 and TRBJ2-2; D remains unclear. Deletions cut 3 bases from V and 5 bases from J, with 10 bases between. The CDR3 runs to 14 residues. Germline CDR1 and CDR2: SNHLY and FYNNEI. The CDR3: CASSDSLGTGELFF. DNA of the CDR3: TGTGCCAGCAGTGACAGCTTAGGGACCGGGGAGCTGTTTTTT.